Here is one TCR beta chain with its context. This record comes from a study of blood T cell repertoires in COVID-19. Study overall: Acute and convalescent COVID-19 samples came from the United States, Italy and Spain. The analysed material was cDNA or gDNA that came from T cells, B-cell-depleted T cells, or PBMCs.

Methods used by the authors: For nucleated cells, counts were estimated from reference gene primer amplification. TCRdb's table, derived via immunoSEQ multiplex PCR, lists solely in-frame clones and lacks some. The DNA was the basis for D and trimming; V, J and clone size are from that table. The data hold about 260,000 clones, with 88% observed a single time. This CDR3 has 14 residues. Germline V gives CDR1 SGHNT, CDR2 YYREEE (reference sequence). V lost 4 bases, J lost 7 bases, and 8 bases stayed unmatched. The sequencing sample was made of peripheral blood. This TCR was sampled from a human donor in a cohort sampled during active COVID-19. The chain recombines TRBV5-4 with TRBJ1-5; 7 positions agree with TRBD1. CDR3 coding DNA: TGTGCCAGCAGCCCCGGGACAGTCGGACAGCCCCAGCATTTT. It is translated as CASSPGTVGQPQHF. The whole variable domain, remainder taken from reference TRBV5-4 and TRBJ1-5, is ETGVTQSPTHLIKTRGQQVTLRCSSQSGHNTVSWYQQALGQGPQFIFQYYREEENGRGNFPPRFSGLQFPNYSSELNVNALELDDSALYLCASSPGTVGQPQHFGDGTRLSIL.